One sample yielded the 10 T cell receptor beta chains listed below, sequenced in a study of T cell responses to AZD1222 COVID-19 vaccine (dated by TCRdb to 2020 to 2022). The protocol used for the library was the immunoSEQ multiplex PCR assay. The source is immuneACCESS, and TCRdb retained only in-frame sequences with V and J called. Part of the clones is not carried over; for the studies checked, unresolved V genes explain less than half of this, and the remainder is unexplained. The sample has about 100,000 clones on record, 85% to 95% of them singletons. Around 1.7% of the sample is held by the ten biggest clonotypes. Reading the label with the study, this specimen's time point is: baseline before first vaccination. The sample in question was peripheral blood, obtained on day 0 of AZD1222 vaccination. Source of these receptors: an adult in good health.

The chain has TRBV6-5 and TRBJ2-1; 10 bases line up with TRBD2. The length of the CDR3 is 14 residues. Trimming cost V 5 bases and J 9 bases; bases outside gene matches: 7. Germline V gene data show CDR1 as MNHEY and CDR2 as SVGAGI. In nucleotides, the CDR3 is TGTGCCAGCAGTACCTTAGCGGGAGGACTTGAGCAGTTCTTC. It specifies CASSTLAGGLEQFF.

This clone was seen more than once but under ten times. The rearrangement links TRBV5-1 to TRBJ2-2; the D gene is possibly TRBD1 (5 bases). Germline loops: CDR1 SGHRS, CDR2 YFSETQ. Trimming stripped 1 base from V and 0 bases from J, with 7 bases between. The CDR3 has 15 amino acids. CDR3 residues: CASSLQGANTGELFF. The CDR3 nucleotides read TGCGCCAGCAGCTTGCAGGGCGCGAACACCGGGGAGCTGTTTTTT.

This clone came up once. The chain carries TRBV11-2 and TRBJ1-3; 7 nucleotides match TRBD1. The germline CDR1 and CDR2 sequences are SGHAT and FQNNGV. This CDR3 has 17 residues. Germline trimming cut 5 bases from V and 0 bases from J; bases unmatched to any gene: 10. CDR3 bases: TGTGCCAGCAGCCCTCGACAGGGCAATAGCTCTGGAAACACCATATATTTT. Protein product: CASSPRQGNSSGNTIYF.

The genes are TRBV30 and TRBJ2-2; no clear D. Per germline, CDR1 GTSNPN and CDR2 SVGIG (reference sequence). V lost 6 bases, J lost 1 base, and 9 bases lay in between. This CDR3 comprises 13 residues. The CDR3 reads CACPDENTGELFF. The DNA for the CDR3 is TGTGCCTGTCCCGACGAGAACACCGGGGAGCTGTTTTTT.

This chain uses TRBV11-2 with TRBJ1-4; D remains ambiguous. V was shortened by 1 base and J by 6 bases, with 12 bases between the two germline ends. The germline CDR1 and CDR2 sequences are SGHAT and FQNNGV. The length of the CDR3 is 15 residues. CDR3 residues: CASSLGGGMDEKLFF. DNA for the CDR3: TGTGCCAGCAGCTTAGGCGGCGGAATGGATGAAAAACTGTTTTTT.

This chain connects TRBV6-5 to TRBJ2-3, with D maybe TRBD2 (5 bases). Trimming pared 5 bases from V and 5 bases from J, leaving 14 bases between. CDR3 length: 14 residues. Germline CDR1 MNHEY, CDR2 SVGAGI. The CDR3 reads CASSRLAGGDTQYF. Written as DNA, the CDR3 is TGTGCCAGCAGTAGGCTAGCCGGTGGAGATACGCAGTATTTT.

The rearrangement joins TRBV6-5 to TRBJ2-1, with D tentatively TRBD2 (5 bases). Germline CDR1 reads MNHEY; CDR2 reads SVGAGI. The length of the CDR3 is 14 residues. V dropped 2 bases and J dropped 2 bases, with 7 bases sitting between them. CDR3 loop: CASSYEGPYNEQFF. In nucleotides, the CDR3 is TGTGCCAGCAGTTACGAGGGCCCCTACAATGAGCAGTTCTTC.

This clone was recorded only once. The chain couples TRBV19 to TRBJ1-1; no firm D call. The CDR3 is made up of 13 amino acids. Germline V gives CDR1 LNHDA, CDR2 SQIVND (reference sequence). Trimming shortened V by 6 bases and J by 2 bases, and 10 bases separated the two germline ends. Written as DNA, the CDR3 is TGTGCCAGTAGATCGACGGAAAACACTGAAGCTTTCTTT. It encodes CASRSTENTEAFF.

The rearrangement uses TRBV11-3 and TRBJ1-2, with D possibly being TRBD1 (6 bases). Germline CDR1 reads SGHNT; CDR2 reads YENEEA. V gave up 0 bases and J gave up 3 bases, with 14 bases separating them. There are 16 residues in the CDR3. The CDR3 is CASSLDKGVRYYGYTF. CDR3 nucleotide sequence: TGTGCCAGCAGCTTAGATAAGGGGGTGCGGTACTATGGCTACACCTTC. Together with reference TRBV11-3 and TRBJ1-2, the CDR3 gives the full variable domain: EAGVVQSPRYKIIEKKQPVAFWCNPISGHNTLYWYLQNLGQGPELLIRYENEEAVDDSQLPKDRFSAERLKGVDSTLKIQPAELGDSAVYLCASSLDKGVRYYGYTFGSGTRLTVV.

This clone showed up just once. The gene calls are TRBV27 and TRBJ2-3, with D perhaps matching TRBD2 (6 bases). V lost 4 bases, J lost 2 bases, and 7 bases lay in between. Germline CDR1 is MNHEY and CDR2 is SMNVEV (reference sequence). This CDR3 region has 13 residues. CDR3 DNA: TGTGCCAGCAGTTGGCGGGACACAGATACGCAGTATTTT. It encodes CASSWRDTDTQYF.